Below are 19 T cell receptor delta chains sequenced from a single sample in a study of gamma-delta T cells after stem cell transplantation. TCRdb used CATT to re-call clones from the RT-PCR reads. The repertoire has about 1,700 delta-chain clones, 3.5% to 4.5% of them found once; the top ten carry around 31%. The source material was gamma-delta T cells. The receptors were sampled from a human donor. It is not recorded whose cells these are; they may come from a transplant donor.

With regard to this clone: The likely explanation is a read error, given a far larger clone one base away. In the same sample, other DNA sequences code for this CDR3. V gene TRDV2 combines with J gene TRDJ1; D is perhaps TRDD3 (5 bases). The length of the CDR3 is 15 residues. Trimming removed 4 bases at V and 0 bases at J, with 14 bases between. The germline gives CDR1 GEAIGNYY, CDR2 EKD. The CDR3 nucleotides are TGTGCCTGTGATATCTTGGGGTCGTACACCGATAAACTCATCTTT. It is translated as CACDILGSYTDKLIF.

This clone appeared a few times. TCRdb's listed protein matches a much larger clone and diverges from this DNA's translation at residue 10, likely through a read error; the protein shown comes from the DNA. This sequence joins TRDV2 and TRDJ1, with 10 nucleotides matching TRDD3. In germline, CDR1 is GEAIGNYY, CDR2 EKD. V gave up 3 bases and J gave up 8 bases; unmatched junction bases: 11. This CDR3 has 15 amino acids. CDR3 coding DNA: TGTGCCTGTGACTCCGTGGGGGATACCGGGGCAAAACTCATCTTT. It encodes CACDSVGDTGAKLIF.

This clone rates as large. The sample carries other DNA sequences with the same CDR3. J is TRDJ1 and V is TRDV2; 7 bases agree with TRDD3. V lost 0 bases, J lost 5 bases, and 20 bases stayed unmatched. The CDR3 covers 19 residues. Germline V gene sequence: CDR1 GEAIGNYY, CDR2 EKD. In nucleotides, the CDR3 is TGTGCCTGTGACACCGTGCCTCCGACTGGGGATAAGCGGTTGGATAAACTCATCTTT. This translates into CACDTVPPTGDKRLDKLIF.

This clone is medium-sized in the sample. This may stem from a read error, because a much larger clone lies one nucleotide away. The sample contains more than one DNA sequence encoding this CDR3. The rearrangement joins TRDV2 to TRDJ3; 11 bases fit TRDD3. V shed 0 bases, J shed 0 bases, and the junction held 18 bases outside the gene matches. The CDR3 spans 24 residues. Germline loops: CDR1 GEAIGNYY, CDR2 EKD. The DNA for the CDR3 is TGTGCCTGTGACACCATATCAGCGACCTCGCCTGGGGGATACAGCTCCTGGGACACCCGACAGATGTTTTTC. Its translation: CACDTISATSPGGYSSWDTRQMFF.

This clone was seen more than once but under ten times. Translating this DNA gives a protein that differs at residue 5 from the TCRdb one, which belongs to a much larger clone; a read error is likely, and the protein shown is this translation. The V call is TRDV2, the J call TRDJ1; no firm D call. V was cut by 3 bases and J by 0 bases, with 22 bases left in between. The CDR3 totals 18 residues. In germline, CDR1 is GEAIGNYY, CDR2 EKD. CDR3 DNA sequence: TGTGCCTGTGACGCTGCCGCCCGAACCCTCGCAAACACCGATAAACTCATCTTT. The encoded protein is CACDAAARTLANTDKLIF.

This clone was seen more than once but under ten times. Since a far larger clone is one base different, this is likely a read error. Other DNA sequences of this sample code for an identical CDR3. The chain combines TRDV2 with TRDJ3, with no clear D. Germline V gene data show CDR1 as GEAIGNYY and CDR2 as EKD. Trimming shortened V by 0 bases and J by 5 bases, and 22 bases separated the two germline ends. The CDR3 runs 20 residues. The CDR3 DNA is TGTGCCTGTGACACCGGAGGATTGCTCGGCCTTAGCAGGGACACCCGACAGATGTTTTTC. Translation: CACDTGGLLGLSRDTRQMFF.

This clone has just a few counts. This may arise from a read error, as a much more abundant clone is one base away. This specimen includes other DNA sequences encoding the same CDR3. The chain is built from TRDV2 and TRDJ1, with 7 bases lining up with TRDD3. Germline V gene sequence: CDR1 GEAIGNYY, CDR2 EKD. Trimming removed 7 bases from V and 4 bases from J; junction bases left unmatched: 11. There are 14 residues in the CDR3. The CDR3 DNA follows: TGTGCCTGCGACTCCCTGGGGGCCCTCGATAAACTCATCTTT. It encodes CACDSLGALDKLIF.

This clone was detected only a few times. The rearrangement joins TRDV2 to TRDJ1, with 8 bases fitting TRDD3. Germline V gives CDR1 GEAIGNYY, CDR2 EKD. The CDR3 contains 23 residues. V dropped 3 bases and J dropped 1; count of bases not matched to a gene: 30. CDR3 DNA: TGTGCCTGTGACTCCATTCCCGCGGCTGTGGGATACGCAGGTCAGGGGTCCACCGATAAACTCATCTTT. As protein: CACDSIPAAVGYAGQGSTDKLIF.

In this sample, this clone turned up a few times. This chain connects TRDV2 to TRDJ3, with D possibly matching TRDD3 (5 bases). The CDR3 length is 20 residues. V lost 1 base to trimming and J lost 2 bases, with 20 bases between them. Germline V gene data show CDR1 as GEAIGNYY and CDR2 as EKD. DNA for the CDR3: TGTGCCTGTGACACAGCCGGGGGGCCCCCCCACCCCTGGGACACCCGACAGATGTTTTTC. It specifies CACDTAGGPPHPWDTRQMFF.

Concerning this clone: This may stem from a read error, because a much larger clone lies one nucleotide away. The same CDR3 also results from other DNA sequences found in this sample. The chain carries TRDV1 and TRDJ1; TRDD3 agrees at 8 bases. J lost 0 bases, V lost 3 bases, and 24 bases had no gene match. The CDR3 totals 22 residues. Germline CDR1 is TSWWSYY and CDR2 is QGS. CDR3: CALGDPISDPDWGLEYTDKLIF. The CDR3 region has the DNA TGTGCTCTTGGGGATCCTATATCCGATCCTGACTGGGGGCTTGAGTACACCGATAAACTCATCTTT.

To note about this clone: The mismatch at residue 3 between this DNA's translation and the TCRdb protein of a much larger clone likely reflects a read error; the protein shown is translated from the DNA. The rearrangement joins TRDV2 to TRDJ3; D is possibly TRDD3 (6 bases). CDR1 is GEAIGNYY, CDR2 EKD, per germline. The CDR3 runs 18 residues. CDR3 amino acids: CAYDTLGTSSWDTRQMFF. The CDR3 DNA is TGTGCCTATGACACCCTGGGGACGAGCTCCTGGGACACCCGACAGATGTTTTTC.

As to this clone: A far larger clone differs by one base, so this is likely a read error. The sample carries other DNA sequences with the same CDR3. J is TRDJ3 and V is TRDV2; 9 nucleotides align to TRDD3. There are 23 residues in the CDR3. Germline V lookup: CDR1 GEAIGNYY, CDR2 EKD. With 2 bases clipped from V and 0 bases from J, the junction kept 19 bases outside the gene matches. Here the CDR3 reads CACDIVLTGGYPVGSWDTRQMFF. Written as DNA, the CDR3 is TGTGCCTGTGACATCGTGTTGACCGGGGGATACCCTGTGGGCTCCTGGGACACCCGACAGATGTTTTTC.

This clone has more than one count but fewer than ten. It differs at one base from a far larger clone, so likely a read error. This CDR3 reads CACDTLGGYSSPFNDKLIF. In nucleotides, the CDR3 is TGTGCCTGTGACACACTGGGGGGGTACAGTTCGCCATTCAACGATAAACTCATCTTT. The chain employs TRDV2 and TRDJ1; 8 nucleotides line up with TRDD3. This CDR3 is built from 19 residues. J lost 4 bases, V lost 1 base, and 19 bases had no gene match. The germline V gene encodes CDR1 GEAIGNYY and CDR2 EKD.

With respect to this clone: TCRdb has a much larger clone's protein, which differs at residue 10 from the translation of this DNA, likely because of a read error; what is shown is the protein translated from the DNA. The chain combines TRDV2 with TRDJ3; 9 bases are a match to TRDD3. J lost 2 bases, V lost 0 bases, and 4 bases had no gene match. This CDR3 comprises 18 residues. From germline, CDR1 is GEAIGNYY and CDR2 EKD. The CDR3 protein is CACDTGDTRPWDTRQMFF. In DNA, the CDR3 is TGTGCCTGTGACACCGGGGATACGCGCCCCTGGGACACCCGACAGATGTTTTTC.

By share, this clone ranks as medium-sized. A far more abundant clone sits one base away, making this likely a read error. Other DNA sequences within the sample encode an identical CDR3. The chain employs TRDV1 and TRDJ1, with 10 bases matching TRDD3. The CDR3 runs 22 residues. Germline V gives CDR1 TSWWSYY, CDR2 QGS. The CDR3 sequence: CALGESPISYYWGIRGTDKLIF. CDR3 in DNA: TGTGCCCTTGGGGAAAGCCCCATATCTTATTACTGGGGGATCAGGGGCACCGATAAACTCATCTTT.

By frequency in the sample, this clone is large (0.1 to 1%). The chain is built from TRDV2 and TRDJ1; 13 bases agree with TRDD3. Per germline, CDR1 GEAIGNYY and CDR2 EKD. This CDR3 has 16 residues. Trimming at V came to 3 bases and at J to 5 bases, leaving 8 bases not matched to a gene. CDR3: CACDSLLGDTRDKLIF. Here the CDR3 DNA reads TGTGCCTGTGACTCCTTACTGGGGGATACGCGAGATAAACTCATCTTT.

The CDR3 here is CAFRAVGIHGTDKLIF. Here the CDR3 DNA reads TGTGCCTTCAGAGCGGTGGGGATACATGGCACCGATAAACTCATCTTT. The gene calls are TRDV3 and TRDJ1, with 8 bases that match TRDD3. Unmatched junction bases numbered 13, after V lost 3 bases and J lost 1 base. The V gene's germline CDR1 is TVYSNPD and CDR2 GDNSRS (reference sequence). The CDR3 is 16 residues long.

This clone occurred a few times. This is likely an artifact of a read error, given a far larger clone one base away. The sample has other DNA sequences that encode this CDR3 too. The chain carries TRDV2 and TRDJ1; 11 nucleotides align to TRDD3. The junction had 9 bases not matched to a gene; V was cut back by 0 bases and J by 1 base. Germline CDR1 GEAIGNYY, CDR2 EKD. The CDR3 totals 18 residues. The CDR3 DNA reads TGTGCCTGTGACACCGTTGATGGGGGATACGCAGGCACCGATAAACTCATCTTT. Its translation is CACDTVDGGYAGTDKLIF.

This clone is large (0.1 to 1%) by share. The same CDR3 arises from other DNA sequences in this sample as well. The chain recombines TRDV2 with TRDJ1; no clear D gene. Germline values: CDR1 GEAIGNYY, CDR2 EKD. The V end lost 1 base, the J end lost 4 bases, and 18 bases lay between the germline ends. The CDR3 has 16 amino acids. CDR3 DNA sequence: TGTGCCTGTGACACGGTCGGGGCCTCACGGGGCGATAAACTCATCTTT. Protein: CACDTVGASRGDKLIF.